This T cell receptor beta chain was documented in a study of lymphopenia after photon versus proton radiotherapy. The CDR3 consists of 14 residues. The V and J ends lost 4 bases and 4 bases respectively, with 14 bases between them. The germline V gene has CDR1 KGHSH and CDR2 LQKENI. Produced via immunoSEQ multiplex PCR; TCRdb's table is partial and in-frame only. The sample holds tens of thousands of clones; around 83% are singletons and the top ten take 1.3% to 1.5%. As to this clone: Its antigen is as yet unknown.

General study findings and limits: Survival link was tested only in deceased patients; proton benefit remains a possibility.

V usage is TRBV18 and J usage is TRBJ2-7, with D possibly matching TRBD1 (5 bases). The sample was peripheral blood, taken from a patient treated with proton-based radiotherapy. The sequence derives from a man aged 55-75 years with pancreatic cancer. This chain's CDR3 is CASSRDSLSYEQYF. The CDR3 DNA is TGTGCCAGCTCACGAGACAGTCTATCATACGAGCAGTACTTC.